These 21 T cell receptor beta chains came from one sample sequenced in a study of PD-L1 blockade in urothelial cancer. Produced via immunoSEQ multiplex PCR; TCRdb's table is partial and in-frame only. The data show tens of thousands of clones, 65% to 85% seen once. The sample's time point: pretreatment peripheral blood. Sequencing used PBMCs, obtained around atezolizumab (anti-PD-L1) treatment. Every receptor here comes from a man aged 60 to 69 with urothelial cancer.

The CDR3 region has the DNA TGTGCCAGCAGCCAAACAAGCGGCGAGCAGTACTTC. As protein: CASSQTSGEQYF. This sequence joins TRBV7-9 and TRBJ2-7; D is perhaps TRBD2 (5 bases). The CDR3 contains 12 residues. The germline V gene encodes CDR1 SEHNR and CDR2 FQNEAQ (reference sequence). Between the trimmed V and J ends, which lost 5 bases and 6 bases, there was a span of 11 bases.

V gene TRBV10-3 combines with J gene TRBJ2-1, with 8 bases fitting TRBD2. CDR3 length equals 13 residues. Looked up from germline, CDR1 is ENHRY and CDR2 is SYGVKD. V gave up 6 bases and J gave up 6 bases; unmatched junction bases: 4. In DNA form, the CDR3 reads TGTGCCATCAGCCGGGAGGGGGGCAATGAGCAGTTCTTC. Its translation: CAISREGGNEQFF.

This clone appeared once. This chain links TRBV2 with TRBJ2-3, with TRBD2 matching 11 bases. The germline V gene encodes CDR1 SNHLY and CDR2 FYNNEI. Trimming took 4 bases from V and 4 from J; bases not matched to a gene: 4. This CDR3 contains 15 residues. The CDR3 loop is CASSVTSGKADTQYF. The CDR3 DNA sequence: TGTGCCAGCAGTGTGACTAGCGGGAAGGCAGATACGCAGTATTTT. Full variable domain (remainder filled in from reference TRBV2 and TRBJ2-3): EPEVTQTPSHQVTQMGQEVILRCVPISNHLYFYWYRQILGQKVEFLVSFYNNEISEKSEIFDDQFSVERPDGSNFTLKIRSTKLEDSAMYFCASSVTSGKADTQYFGPGTRLTVL.

This clone was seen only once. This sequence joins TRBV7-8 and TRBJ2-5; the D gene is possibly TRBD2 (5 bases). The CDR3 covers 16 residues. Germline CDR1 is SGHVS and CDR2 is FQNEAQ. V gave up 1 base and J gave up 3 bases, with 15 bases separating them. CDR3 amino acids: CASSLGAGNTKETQYF. In DNA, the CDR3 is TGTGCCAGCAGCTTAGGGGCGGGTAATACTAAAGAGACCCAGTACTTC.

The chain links TRBV5-1 to TRBJ1-5; a weak D match, TRBD1 (6 bases). The V end was cut by 3 bases, the J end by 7 bases, with 23 bases between. Germline lookup yields CDR1 SGHRS and CDR2 YFSETQ. This CDR3 spans 17 amino acids. This CDR3 reads CASSSRTDLTHNQPQHF. The CDR3 region has the DNA TGCGCCAGCAGCTCCCGGACAGATCTGACGCACAACCAGCCCCAGCATTTT.

This chain uses TRBV4-3 with TRBJ2-1, with D tentatively TRBD2 (5 bases). Trimming shortened V by 0 bases and J by 2 bases, and 17 bases separated the two germline ends. CDR3 length equals 18 residues. CDR1 is LGHNA and CDR2 is YSLEER in the germline V gene. The CDR3 sequence: CASSQEFGVSQAYNEQFF. In DNA, the CDR3 is TGCGCCAGCAGCCAAGAATTCGGGGTTAGTCAAGCCTACAATGAGCAGTTCTTC.

The chain is built from TRBV18 and TRBJ2-2; a weak D match, TRBD1 (5 bases). Trimming pared 0 bases from V and 5 bases from J, leaving 13 bases between. This CDR3 is 16 amino acids long. Germline-derived CDR1 and CDR2 are KGHSH and LQKENI. The CDR3 sequence: CASSPPGRAETGELFF. CDR3 DNA: TGTGCCAGCTCACCACCGGGCAGGGCGGAAACCGGGGAGCTGTTTTTT.

The chain couples TRBV7-9 to TRBJ2-7; TRBD1 agrees at 9 bases. The CDR3 runs 16 residues. Germline V gives CDR1 SEHNR, CDR2 FQNEAQ (reference sequence). With 4 bases clipped from V and 5 bases from J, the junction kept 12 bases outside the gene matches. Written as DNA, the CDR3 is TGTGCCAGCAGCTCCCGCGATGGATGGGACAGGGACGAGCAGTACTTC. It translates to CASSSRDGWDRDEQYF.

The chain couples TRBV5-4 to TRBJ1-6, with D possibly being TRBD1 (6 bases). This CDR3 comprises 14 residues. V was pared by 3 bases and J by 7 bases, with 11 bases between. Looked up from germline, CDR1 is SGHNT and CDR2 is YYREEE (reference sequence). CDR3 coding DNA: TGTGCCAGCAGCTGGACAGACAGAAATTCACCCCTCCACTTT. Encoded protein: CASSWTDRNSPLHF.

The rearrangement joins TRBV4-3 to TRBJ1-3, with 12 bases lining up with TRBD1. There are 18 residues in the CDR3. Germline V gene data show CDR1 as LGHNA and CDR2 as YSLEER. Germline trimming cut 1 base from V and 3 bases from J; bases unmatched to any gene: 7. CDR3 amino acids: CASSQAGTGGNFGNTIYF. The CDR3 DNA sequence: TGCGCCAGCAGCCAAGCTGGGACAGGGGGCAATTTTGGAAACACCATATATTTT.

CDR3 residues: CASSRTGGNTIYF. The CDR3 nucleotides are TGTGCCAGCAGCCGGACAGGGGGAAACACCATATATTTT. The chain uses TRBV14 and TRBJ1-3, with 8 bases matching TRBD1. CDR1 is SGHDN and CDR2 is FVKESK in the germline V gene. Unmatched junction bases numbered 0, after V lost 4 bases and J lost 4 bases. The CDR3 has 13 residues.

This chain uses TRBV11-2 with TRBJ1-2, with D possibly being TRBD1 (5 bases). Germline CDR1 reads SGHAT; CDR2 reads FQNNGV. CDR3 length: 15 amino acids. Trimming removed 5 bases from V and 7 bases from J, with 20 bases in between. For the CDR3, the DNA is TGTGCCAGCAGCCCTCCCGGGACTGGGGGGTTTGGCTACACCTTC. This sequence encodes CASSPPGTGGFGYTF.

The chain links TRBV27 to TRBJ1-4; TRBD1 might be the D (6 bases). V lost 5 bases and J lost 8, with 18 bases in between. CDR1 MNHEY and CDR2 SMNVEV come from the germline V gene (reference sequence). This CDR3 is built from 15 residues. The CDR3 loop reads CASSMRTVGGEKLFF. The CDR3 nucleotides read TGTGCCAGCAGTATGAGGACAGTAGGTGGGGAAAAACTGTTTTTT.

The table lists this clone with many counts. The chain links TRBV28 to TRBJ2-7, with D unresolved. Trimming cost V 5 bases and J 4 bases, with 6 bases left between them. CDR1 and CDR2 from the germline V gene are MDHEN and SYDVKM. This CDR3 spans 11 amino acids. The CDR3 DNA follows: TGTGCCAGCAGTAAGAGGTACGAGCAGTACTTC. It yields the protein CASSKRYEQYF.

The chain couples TRBV7-2 to TRBJ2-1; D might be TRBD2 (6 bases). Per germline, CDR1 SGHTA and CDR2 FQGNSA. The CDR3 runs to 17 residues. The V gene lost 3 bases and the J gene lost 7 bases, with 22 bases spanning the gap. CDR3 region: CASSFPGWRDTGNEQFF. In DNA, the CDR3 is TGTGCCAGCAGCTTCCCAGGGTGGCGGGATACCGGGAATGAGCAGTTCTTC. Combining the CDR3 with reference TRBV7-2 and TRBJ2-1 gives the whole variable domain GAGVSQSPSNKVTEKGKDVELRCDPISGHTALYWYRQSLGQGLEFLIYFQGNSAPDKSGLPSDRFSAERTGGSVSTLTIQRTQQEDSAVYLCASSFPGWRDTGNEQFFGPGTRLTVL.

This chain links TRBV6-5 with TRBJ2-3; 10 bases line up with TRBD1. CDR1 is MNHEY and CDR2 is SVGAGI in the germline V gene. Trimming cost V 0 bases and J 5 bases; bases outside gene matches: 2. There are 15 residues in the CDR3. In DNA form, the CDR3 reads TGTGCCAGCAGTTACTCCGGACAGGGGGTAGATACGCAGTATTTT. It codes for CASSYSGQGVDTQYF.

This chain links TRBV6-5 with TRBJ1-1; unclear D gene. The germline V gene has CDR1 MNHEY and CDR2 SVGAGI. The CDR3 is 15 residues long. Trimming removed 3 bases at V and 0 bases at J, with 11 bases between. The chain's CDR3 is CASSYRGLMNTEAFF. Here the CDR3 DNA reads TGTGCCAGCAGTTATCGGGGTCTAATGAACACTGAAGCTTTCTTT.

This chain uses TRBV6-5 with TRBJ1-4, with 8 bases matching TRBD1. Germline loops: CDR1 MNHEY, CDR2 SVGAGI. The CDR3 has 15 amino acids. With V trimmed by 0 bases and J by 8 bases, 5 bases remained unmatched. The CDR3 reads CASSYSTGVGEKLFF. The CDR3 DNA is TGTGCCAGCAGTTACTCGACAGGGGTTGGGGAAAAACTGTTTTTT.

The V gene is TRBV6-5, the J gene TRBJ1-2, with D hard to call. V gave up 6 bases and J gave up 3 bases, with 17 bases separating them. CDR3 length equals 15 residues. CDR1 and CDR2 (germline): MNHEY, SVGAGI. The CDR3 DNA reads as TGTGCCAGCAGCCCACCGCCAGGTGGGCACTATGGCTACACCTTC. Its translation is CASSPPPGGHYGYTF.

The rearrangement uses TRBV29-1 and TRBJ2-1, with 9 bases matching TRBD2. Germline V gene lookup returns CDR1 SQVTM and CDR2 ANQGSEA. The CDR3 sequence is 15 residues long. J lost 3 bases, V lost 4 bases, and 7 bases had no gene match. The CDR3 loop reads CSVGRAGGHYNEQFF. CDR3 in DNA: TGCAGCGTTGGGCGAGCGGGAGGTCACTACAATGAGCAGTTCTTC.

This chain links TRBV9 with TRBJ2-3; TRBD1 matches at 7 bases. With V trimmed by 5 bases and J by 1 base, 4 bases remained unmatched. This CDR3 has 14 residues. The V gene's germline CDR1 is SGDLS and CDR2 YYNGEE. As DNA, the CDR3 is TGTGCCAGCAGTACGGGACAGCGCACAGATACGCAGTATTTT. Translation gives CASSTGQRTDTQYF.